The present entry profiles one TCR beta chain with its context. The antigen is not known. Using immunoSEQ multiplex PCR, the repertoire was profiled, and TCRdb retains in-frame clones only, with some absent. The sample has about 98,000 clones, roughly 89% seen once; the top ten hold 3.5% to 5%. Trimming pared 5 bases from V and 2 bases from J, leaving 10 bases between. This CDR3 is built from 14 residues. CDR1 and CDR2 (germline): SGHTA, FQGNSA. The sample is drawn from a study of cytomegalovirus exposure and HLA in healthy donors. Points from the study as a whole: Cytomegalovirus status was reportedly diagnosed by the classifier with high sensitivity and specificity. The listing of fewer than 200 TCR beta chains classed them as cytomegalovirus-associated.

Donors came from a validation cohort of fewer than 150 subjects, distinct from the first 666-subject cohort. The specimen was PBMCs. The chain combines TRBV7-2 with TRBJ1-3; D may be TRBD1 (5 bases). This TCR derives from a woman aged 30 to 39 in good health and CMV-seronegative. The CDR3 loop reads CASSPAGPGNTIYF. Here the CDR3 DNA reads TGTGCCAGCAGCCCTGCGGGGCCTGGAAACACCATATATTTT.